This section outlines one T cell receptor beta chain sequence together with its context. The target antigen is unknown. The V gene lost 6 bases and the J gene lost 4 bases, with 14 bases spanning the gap. The CDR3 runs to 14 residues. CDR1 is SGHAT and CDR2 is FQNNGV in the germline V gene. The data stem from a study of T cell responses to AZD1222 COVID-19 vaccine. Findings of the study overall: Close to half of all spike-specific TCRs reportedly target regions of the variants that are unmutated. Repertoires were sampled only after the peak T cell response.

Some clones are missing from TCRdb's copy, which holds only in-frame ones; the method was immunoSEQ multiplex PCR. The sample comprises approximately 72,000 clones, around 89% of which are singletons, and about 28% rests with the top ten. This sequence joins TRBV11-2 and TRBJ2-3; D is ambiguous. The receptor's source is an adult who received the AZD1222 COVID-19 vaccine. Here the sequenced sample was peripheral blood, taken 28 days after the second AZD1222 dose. CDR3 sequence (DNA): TGTGCCAGCAGTGCCCCGCAATTGCCAGATACGCAGTATTTT. Protein product: CASSAPQLPDTQYF.